This entry is about one TCR beta chain. The junction had 13 bases not matched to a gene; V was cut back by 5 bases and J by 7 bases. The CDR3 extends over 17 amino acids. The germline CDR1 and CDR2 sequences are SGHNT and YENEEA. Ages ranged from roughly 18 to 100 years, with residence in approximately 25 US areas. Cohort 3 donors were reported recovered after two negative PCRs, clearance, or symptom resolution. This entry is derived from a study of blood T cell repertoires in COVID-19. Generated by immunoSEQ multiplex PCR, the TCRdb table keeps only in-frame clones and is missing some. The sample contains over 300,000 clones, 80% to 90% of which appear only once.

The source material was PBMCs or T cells enriched from blood (not recorded which). The rearrangement uses TRBV11-3 and TRBJ2-1; 11 bases match TRBD2. The receptor's source is a woman aged 18-29 years who had recovered from COVID-19. The DNA for the CDR3 is TGTGCCAGCAGCCACGAATCGGGGACTAGCGGCGAGAATGAGCAGTTCTTC. Its translation is CASSHESGTSGENEQFF.